Sequencing of this T cell receptor (beta chain) was carried out in a study of CD8+ T cells in alopecia areata. Study context: The study gave treated patients oral tofacitinib at 5 to 10 mg twice daily. Study-wide findings and caveats: It was lesional scalp, especially alopecia totalis/universalis, that showed higher clonality than normal scalp.

Peripheral blood and lesional scalp punch biopsies came from alopecia areata patients. Turning to this clone: Its target is not known.

V lost 10 bases to trimming and J lost 4 bases, with 10 bases between them. CDR1 is MDHEN and CDR2 is SYDVKM in the germline V gene. This CDR3 has 11 amino acids. RNA extraction and reverse transcription yielded cDNA as sequencing template. Using immunoSEQ multiplex PCR, the repertoire was profiled, and TCRdb retains in-frame clones only, with some absent. Here the sample spans about 180,000 clones, around 63% being singletons. This chain joins TRBV28 and TRBJ1-1; no definite D call. The TCR comes from a human donor with alopecia areata. This specimen consisted of CD4+ T cells sorted from blood, obtained at week 0. CDR3 in DNA: TGTGCCATCAGACGAAGCACTGAAGCTTTCTTT. It specifies CAIRRSTEAFF.